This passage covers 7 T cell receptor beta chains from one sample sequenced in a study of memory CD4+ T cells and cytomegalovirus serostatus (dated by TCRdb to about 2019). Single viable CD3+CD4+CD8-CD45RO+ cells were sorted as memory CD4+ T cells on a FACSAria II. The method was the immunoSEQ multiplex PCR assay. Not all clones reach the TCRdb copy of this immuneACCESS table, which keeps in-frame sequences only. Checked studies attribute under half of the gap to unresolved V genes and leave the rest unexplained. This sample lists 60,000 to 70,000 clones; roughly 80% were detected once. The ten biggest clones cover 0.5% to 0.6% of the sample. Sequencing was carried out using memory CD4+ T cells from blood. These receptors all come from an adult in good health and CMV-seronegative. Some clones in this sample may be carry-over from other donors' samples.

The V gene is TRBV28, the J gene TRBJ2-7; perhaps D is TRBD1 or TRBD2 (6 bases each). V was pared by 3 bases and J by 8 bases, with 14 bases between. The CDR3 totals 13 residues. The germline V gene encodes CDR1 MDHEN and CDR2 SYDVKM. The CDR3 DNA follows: TGTGCCAGCAGTTTGATAGGGCGGGACAAGCAGTACTTC. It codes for CASSLIGRDKQYF.

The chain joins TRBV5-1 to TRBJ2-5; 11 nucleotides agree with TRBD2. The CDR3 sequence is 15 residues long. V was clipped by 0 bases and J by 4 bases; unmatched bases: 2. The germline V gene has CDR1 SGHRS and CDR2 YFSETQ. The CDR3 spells CASSLVGLAGETQYF. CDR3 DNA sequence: TGCGCCAGCAGCTTGGTTGGACTAGCGGGAGAGACCCAGTACTTC.

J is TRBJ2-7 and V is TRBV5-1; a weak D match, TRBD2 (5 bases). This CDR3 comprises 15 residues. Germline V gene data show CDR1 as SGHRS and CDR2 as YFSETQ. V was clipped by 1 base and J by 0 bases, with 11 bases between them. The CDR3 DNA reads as TGCGCCAGCAGCTTGTTCCCTAGCCTCTCCTACGAGCAGTACTTC. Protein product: CASSLFPSLSYEQYF.

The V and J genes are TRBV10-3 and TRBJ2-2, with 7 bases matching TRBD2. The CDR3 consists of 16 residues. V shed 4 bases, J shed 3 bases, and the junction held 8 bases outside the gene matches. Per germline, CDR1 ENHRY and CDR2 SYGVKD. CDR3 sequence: CAISAGLADHTGELFF. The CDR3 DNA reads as TGTGCCATCAGTGCGGGCCTAGCGGATCACACCGGGGAGCTGTTTTTT.

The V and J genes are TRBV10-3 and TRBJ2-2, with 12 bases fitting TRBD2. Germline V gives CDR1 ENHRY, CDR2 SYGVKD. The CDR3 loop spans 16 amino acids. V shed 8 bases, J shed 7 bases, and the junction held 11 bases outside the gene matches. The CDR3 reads CAIGRLAGGTVGELFF. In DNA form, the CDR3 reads TGTGCCATCGGACGTCTAGCGGGAGGGACGGTCGGGGAGCTGTTTTTT.

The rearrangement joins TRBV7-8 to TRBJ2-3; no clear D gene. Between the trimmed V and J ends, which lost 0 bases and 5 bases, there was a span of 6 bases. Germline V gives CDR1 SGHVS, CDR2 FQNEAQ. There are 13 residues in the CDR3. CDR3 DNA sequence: TGTGCCAGCAGCTTAGCCGCGGTAGATACGCAGTATTTT. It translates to CASSLAAVDTQYF.

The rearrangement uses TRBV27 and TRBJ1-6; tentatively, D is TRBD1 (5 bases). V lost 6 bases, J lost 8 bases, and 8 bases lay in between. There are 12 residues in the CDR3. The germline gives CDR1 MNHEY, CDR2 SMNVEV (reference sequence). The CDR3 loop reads CASRQADSPLHF. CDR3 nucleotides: TGTGCCAGCAGACAGGCCGATTCACCCCTCCACTTT.